The 18 T cell receptor beta chains presented below share a single source sample, sequenced in a study of regulatory T cells in long-lasting Graves disease. Construction of the TCR beta libraries employed iRepertoire HTBI primers in conjunction with Arm-PCR of CDR3 regions. MiXCR, applied by TCRdb to the multiplex PCR reads, yields one record per CDR3 protein. The sample lists a few hundred thousand distinct CDR3 sequences, about 13% occurring once. Time point here: newly diagnosed GD, antithyroid drugs for less than 3 months. With RNA extracted from PBMCs as input, the TCR library was made. These same data were also listed under a study on T cells in Graves' hyperthyroidism and ophthalmopathy.

The sequences come from peripheral blood mononuclear cells (PBMCs), collected at new diagnosis, from a patient treated with antithyroid drugs. These receptors were taken from a man aged 25 to 40 with Graves disease.

Concerning this clonotype: Compared with germline, one end of the junction differs, possibly owing to a read error. This chain links TRBV20-1 with TRBJ2-7; possible D gene TRBD1, 5 bases. Looked up from germline, CDR1 is DFQATT and CDR2 is SNEGSKA (reference sequence). This CDR3 has 14 residues. For the CDR3, the DNA is TGCAGTGCTAGAATCTGGGGCTCCCTCTACGAGCGGTACTTC. This gives the protein CSARIWGSLYERYF.

The chain employs TRBV7-3 and TRBJ2-1; 10 bases are shared with TRBD2. There are 16 residues in the CDR3. V gave up 5 bases and J gave up 4 bases; unmatched junction bases: 8. The germline V gene encodes CDR1 SGHTA and CDR2 FQGTGA. CDR3 coding DNA: TGTGCCAGCAGCCGCGGGACTAGCGCTAGTTACAATGAGCAGTTCTTC. It is translated as CASSRGTSASYNEQFF.

Regarding this clonotype: As the CDR3 is not closed by the conserved phenylalanine or tryptophan, this likely results from a read error. The chain has TRBV7-3 and TRBJ2-6; D ambiguous. Germline V gene sequence: CDR1 SGHTA, CDR2 FQGTGA. The CDR3 has 16 amino acids. Deletions cut 5 bases from V and 5 bases from J, with 16 bases between. The CDR3 region has the DNA TGTGCCAGCAGCCCAAAGTCGCAAACTAGGGCCAACGTCCTGACTCTC. Translated: CASSPKSQTRANVLTL.

V usage is TRBV10-3 and J usage is TRBJ2-1, with 8 bases fitting TRBD1. Germline V CDR1 and CDR2: ENHRY, SYGVKD. V gave up 3 bases and J gave up 5 bases; unmatched junction bases: 6. The CDR3 runs to 15 residues. The DNA for the CDR3 is TGTGCCATCAGTGACAGGGACAGGAACCACAATGAGCAGTTCTTC. The encoded protein is CAISDRDRNHNEQFF.

This clonotype has just a few counts. This rearrangement joins TRBV7-9 to TRBJ1-2; D might be TRBD1 (5 bases). Looked up from germline, CDR1 is SEHNR and CDR2 is FQNEAQ (reference sequence). The length of the CDR3 is 14 residues. Trimming removed 5 bases from V and 5 bases from J, with 15 bases in between. The CDR3 loop reads CASSPSPRGYGYTF. Here the CDR3 DNA reads TGTGCCAGCAGCCCGTCCCCAAGGGGATATGGCTACACCTTC.

V gene TRBV27 combines with J gene TRBJ2-3; 12 nucleotides match TRBD1. The trim removed 3 bases at V and 4 bases at J, leaving 8 bases unmatched. Per the germline V gene, CDR1 is MNHEY and CDR2 is SMNVEV (reference sequence). CDR3 length: 17 amino acids. The CDR3 sequence is CASSLPGQGARADTQYF. In nucleotides, the CDR3 is TGTGCCAGCAGTTTGCCGGGACAGGGGGCGCGTGCAGATACGCAGTATTTT.

This clonotype was seen a few times. The chain combines TRBV5-1 with TRBJ2-3, with 7 bases lining up with TRBD1. Germline lookup yields CDR1 SGHRS and CDR2 YFSETQ. The CDR3 runs to 14 residues. V shed 4 bases and J 3 bases; nucleotides not matched to a gene: 5. Written as DNA, the CDR3 is TGCGCCAGCAGCCCCGGACAGGAAACAGATACGCAGTATTTT. It yields the protein CASSPGQETDTQYF.

This clonotype was counted between two and nine times. This sequence joins TRBV7-9 and TRBJ2-5, with 7 bases matching TRBD2. CDR3 length equals 14 residues. V was clipped by 8 bases and J by 5 bases; unmatched bases: 11. CDR1 is SEHNR, CDR2 FQNEAQ, per germline (reference sequence). CDR3 sequence (DNA): TGTGCCAGCGCCCCGGGCTGGGGAGGGGAGACCCAGTACTTC. Amino acid sequence: CASAPGWGGETQYF. The full variable domain, with the rest looked up from reference TRBV7-9 and TRBJ2-5, is DTGVSQNPRHKITKRGQNVTFRCDPISEHNRLYWYRQTLGQGPEFLTYFQNEAQLEKSRLLSDRFSAERPKGSFSTLEIQRTEQGDSAMYLCASAPGWGGETQYFGPGTRLLVL.

The rearrangement links TRBV6-4 to TRBJ2-1; maybe TRBD2 (6 bases). There are 12 residues in the CDR3. The ends were cut back, 5 bases at V and 10 bases at J, with 12 bases in the middle. Per the germline V gene, CDR1 is MRHNA and CDR2 is SNTAGT. The CDR3 here is CASSYTEGEQFF. In nucleotides, the CDR3 is TGTGCCAGCAGTTACACGGAGGGGGAGCAGTTCTTC.

This clonotype was detected ten times or more. CDR3 nucleotides: TGTGCCAGTAGACGAGGGGAGACCCAGTACTTC. The encoded protein is CASRRGETQYF. V and J are TRBV19 and TRBJ2-5; perhaps TRBD2 as D (5 bases). The V end lost 6 bases, the J end lost 5 bases, and 7 bases lay between the germline ends. The CDR3 has 11 amino acids. Germline CDR1 and CDR2: LNHDA and SQIVND (reference sequence).

This clonotype was seen ten or more times. The CDR3 loop is CASSLTSGGETQYF. In DNA, the CDR3 is TGTGCCAGCAGTCTTACTAGCGGTGGAGAGACCCAGTACTTC. The V gene is TRBV7-2, the J gene TRBJ2-5, with TRBD2 identical over 8 bases. Trimming cost V 6 bases and J 4 bases; bases outside gene matches: 7. Germline CDR1 reads SGHTA; CDR2 reads FQGNSA. The CDR3 is 14 residues long.

This clonotype was detected ten times or more. V is TRBV27 and J is TRBJ2-5; D unresolved. The germline V gene has CDR1 MNHEY and CDR2 SMNVEV (reference sequence). This CDR3 has 15 amino acids. V lost 8 bases and J lost 0, with 16 bases in between. This CDR3 reads CASGPRSVYQETQYF. As DNA, the CDR3 is TGTGCCAGCGGACCCCGCAGTGTGTACCAAGAGACCCAGTACTTC.

This clonotype occurred many times. The chain recombines TRBV12-3 or TRBV12-4 with TRBJ1-2; no clear D. The CDR3 has 13 amino acids. Deletions cut 6 bases from V and 1 base from J, with 9 bases between. CDR3 bases: TGTGCCAGCAGCTTAAGAGTTAACTATGGCTACACCTTC. Translating it yields CASSLRVNYGYTF.

This clonotype appeared many times. The chain combines TRBV7-9 with TRBJ2-7; D assignment may be TRBD1 or TRBD2 (5 bases each). Trimming pared 5 bases from V and 3 bases from J, leaving 17 bases between. CDR3 size: 15 residues. Germline loops: CDR1 SEHNR, CDR2 FQNEAQ (reference sequence). The DNA of the CDR3 is TGTGCCAGCAGCAGCCACCGGGACGGCCTCTACGAGCAGTACTTC. This encodes CASSSHRDGLYEQYF.

This clonotype showed up many times. The chain uses TRBV19 and TRBJ2-1; no reliable D call. There are 13 residues in the CDR3. The ends were cut back, 0 bases at V and 5 bases at J, with 5 bases in the middle. The germline CDR1 and CDR2 sequences are LNHDA and SQIVND (reference sequence). The CDR3: CASSIEGNNEQFF. DNA of the CDR3: TGTGCCAGTAGTATAGAGGGGAACAATGAGCAGTTCTTC.

This clonotype was observed a handful of times. V usage is TRBV7-2 and J usage is TRBJ2-5, with 7 bases lining up with TRBD2. The ends lost 3 bases at V and 3 bases at J; junction bases unmatched: 10. Germline V gives CDR1 SGHTA, CDR2 FQGNSA. The CDR3 contains 16 residues. CDR3 protein: CASSFLIGLGEETQYF. The CDR3 DNA reads TGTGCCAGCAGCTTCCTTATCGGACTAGGGGAAGAGACCCAGTACTTC.

In this sample, this clonotype turned up many times. Here the CDR3 reads CASSYAGETKTQYF. CDR3 nucleotide sequence: TGTGCCAGCAGTTATGCAGGGGAAACAAAGACCCAGTACTTC. This chain uses TRBV27 with TRBJ2-5, with D perhaps TRBD1 (6 bases). The germline CDR1 and CDR2 sequences are MNHEY and SMNVEV (reference sequence). This CDR3 region has 14 residues. V shed 4 bases and J shed 6 bases, with 15 bases lying between them.

This clonotype was seen a few times. CDR3 loop: CASWGRDTGELFF. The CDR3 DNA is TGTGCCTCCTGGGGGAGAGACACCGGGGAGCTGTTTTTT. This chain joins TRBV19 and TRBJ2-2; D tentatively reads TRBD1 or TRBD2 (5 bases each). Germline CDR1 is LNHDA and CDR2 is SQIVND (reference sequence). V was shortened by 11 bases and J by 3 bases, with 13 bases between the two germline ends. The CDR3 spans 13 residues. Based on the CDR3 plus reference TRBV19 and TRBJ2-2, the full variable domain is DGGITQSPKYLFRKEGQNVTLSCEQNLNHDAMYWYRQDPGQGLRLIYYSQIVNDFQKGDIAEGYSVSREKKESFPLTVTSAQKNPTAFYLCASWGRDTGELFFGEGSRLTVL.